The rows below give T cell receptor beta chains drawn from one sample of a study of blood T cell repertoires in COVID-19. TCRdb's table, derived via immunoSEQ multiplex PCR, lists solely in-frame clones and lacks some. The repertoire holds more than 95,000 clones, with approximately 85% as singletons. Specimen: peripheral blood. The receptors originated from an elderly woman with COVID-19, enrolled during active disease. The CDR3 runs from the conserved cysteine through the conserved F or W. Fields, in order: J gene, clone size, V gene, D gene, CDR3 DNA, CDR3 protein. A D gene is named only where the DNA matches it firmly. Size is stated for part of the rows, as once, few or many counts, or as a class when the clone is expanded.

J gene: TRBJ1-1
clone size: -
V gene: TRBV2
D gene: -
CDR3 DNA: TGTGCCAGCAGTGCGGGAGGGACTGAAGCTTTCTTT
CDR3 protein: CASSAGGTEAFF

J gene: TRBJ1-1
clone size: -
V gene: TRBV27
D gene: -
CDR3 DNA: TGTGCCAGCAGTTTATATACAGGGTGGGAGACTGAAGCTTTCTTT
CDR3 protein: CASSLYTGWETEAFF

J gene: TRBJ2-1
clone size: -
V gene: TRBV6-1
D gene: -
CDR3 DNA: TGTGCCAGCAGTGAAGTAGGTCGGGGTTTCTACAATGAGCAGTTCTTC
CDR3 protein: CASSEVGRGFYNEQFF

J gene: TRBJ2-7
clone size: -
V gene: TRBV27
D gene: -
CDR3 DNA: TGTGCCAGCAGTTTACAGGGAGGAGGGTACGAGCAGTACTTC
CDR3 protein: CASSLQGGGYEQYF

J gene: TRBJ1-2
clone size: -
V gene: TRBV25-1
D gene: TRBD1
CDR3 DNA: TGTGCCAGCAGTGAGGGGACAGGTCTTACCTATGGCTACACCTTC
CDR3 protein: CASSEGTGLTYGYTF

J gene: TRBJ2-5
clone size: -
V gene: TRBV18
D gene: -
CDR3 DNA: TGTGCCAGCTCTGCGCAAAGAGGCCAAGAGACCCAGTACTTC
CDR3 protein: CASSAQRGQETQYF

J gene: TRBJ2-4
clone size: -
V gene: TRBV29-1
D gene: -
CDR3 DNA: TGCAGCGTTGAAGACACCCGGTCGAACATTCAGTACTTC
CDR3 protein: CSVEDTRSNIQYF

J gene: TRBJ2-7
clone size: -
V gene: TRBV7-7
D gene: TRBD1
CDR3 DNA: TGTGCCAGCAGCCCAGGGGCGCAGGGGGCTCACGAGCAGTACTTC
CDR3 protein: CASSPGAQGAHEQYF

J gene: TRBJ2-3
clone size: -
V gene: TRBV4-3
D gene: TRBD2
CDR3 DNA: TGCGCCAGCAGCCAAGGGGGGAGCGGGAGGCAGACGCAGTATTTT
CDR3 protein: CASSQGGSGRQTQYF

J gene: TRBJ1-4
clone size: -
V gene: TRBV28
D gene: -
CDR3 DNA: TGTGCCAGCAGTCGGGGGGGAGGTTGGGAAAAACTGTTTTTT
CDR3 protein: CASSRGGGWEKLFF

J gene: TRBJ2-3
clone size: -
V gene: TRBV5-8
D gene: -
CDR3 DNA: TGTGCCAGCAGCACTTATTCGGATACGCAGTATTTT
CDR3 protein: CASSTYSDTQYF

J gene: TRBJ2-1
clone size: -
V gene: TRBV9
D gene: -
CDR3 DNA: TGTGCCAGCAGCCTCCGACTGGGCAATGAGCAGTTCTTC
CDR3 protein: CASSLRLGNEQFF

J gene: TRBJ1-6
clone size: few
V gene: TRBV10-3
D gene: -
CDR3 DNA: TGTGCCATTGGAGGAGCCTCCGAGGGCACCCTCCACTTT
CDR3 protein: CAIGGASEGTLHF

J gene: TRBJ1-2
clone size: -
V gene: TRBV6-1
D gene: TRBD1
CDR3 DNA: TGTGCCAGCAGTGAGGTGGCAGGGGGAAGGAATGGCTACACCTTC
CDR3 protein: CASSEVAGGRNGYTF

J gene: TRBJ1-1
clone size: -
V gene: TRBV7-8
D gene: TRBD1
CDR3 DNA: TGTGCCAGCAGCTTAGTCGCGACAGGGGGAGGGATGAACACTGAAGCTTTCTTT
CDR3 protein: CASSLVATGGGMNTEAFF

J gene: TRBJ1-1
clone size: -
V gene: TRBV29-1
D gene: -
CDR3 DNA: TGCAGCGTTGTCGGACAGCCGAACACTGAAGCTTTCTTT
CDR3 protein: CSVVGQPNTEAFF

J gene: TRBJ2-1
clone size: -
V gene: TRBV27
D gene: -
CDR3 DNA: TGTGCCAGCTCTAAATTAGCTCCTTACAATGAGCAGTTCTTC
CDR3 protein: CASSKLAPYNEQFF

J gene: TRBJ1-1
clone size: few
V gene: TRBV5-5
D gene: -
CDR3 DNA: TGTGCCAGCAGCCCAGAAGGGGCGAGAACTGAAGCTTTCTTT
CDR3 protein: CASSPEGARTEAFF

J gene: TRBJ2-1
clone size: -
V gene: TRBV7-2
D gene: TRBD2
CDR3 DNA: TGTGCCAGCAGCTTAGCGACTAGCGGGGGTGAGCAGTTCTTC
CDR3 protein: CASSLATSGGEQFF

J gene: TRBJ1-1
clone size: -
V gene: TRBV6-6
D gene: -
CDR3 DNA: TGTGCCAGCAGGAAGACTGAGAACACTGAAGCTTTCTTT
CDR3 protein: CASRKTENTEAFF

J gene: TRBJ2-1
clone size: -
V gene: TRBV7-2
D gene: TRBD2
CDR3 DNA: TGTGCCAGCAGCTTAGACTCCGGGGCTAGCGGGAGCAATGAGCAGTTCTTC
CDR3 protein: CASSLDSGASGSNEQFF

J gene: TRBJ1-1
clone size: -
V gene: TRBV12-3/TRBV12-4
D gene: TRBD1
CDR3 DNA: TGTGCCAGCAGTTCCCGGGACAGTGAAGCTTTCTTT
CDR3 protein: CASSSRDSEAFF

J gene: TRBJ1-5
clone size: -
V gene: TRBV5-3
D gene: -
CDR3 DNA: TGTGCCAGAAGCTTGCCATCGGGGGGCAATCAGCCCCAGCATTTT
CDR3 protein: CARSLPSGGNQPQHF

J gene: TRBJ2-7
clone size: once
V gene: TRBV5-1
D gene: TRBD1
CDR3 DNA: TGCGCCAGCAGCTTGGAGGCAGGGGGAGACGAGCAGTACTTC
CDR3 protein: CASSLEAGGDEQYF

J gene: TRBJ2-1
clone size: few
V gene: TRBV19
D gene: -
CDR3 DNA: TGTGCCAGTCGTACCGGGACTGAAGCTTCCCGACAGTTCTTC
CDR3 protein: CASRTGTEASRQFF

J gene: TRBJ1-5
clone size: -
V gene: TRBV5-1
D gene: -
CDR3 DNA: TGCGCCAGCAGCTTGGGCATCAGGGGTAATCAGCCCCAGCATTTT
CDR3 protein: CASSLGIRGNQPQHF

J gene: TRBJ2-5
clone size: -
V gene: TRBV7-2
D gene: -
CDR3 DNA: TGTGCCAGCAGCTTAGCTTACGGGGAGACCCAGTACTTC
CDR3 protein: CASSLAYGETQYF

J gene: TRBJ1-1
clone size: -
V gene: TRBV2
D gene: TRBD1
CDR3 DNA: TGTGCCAGCAGTCTTAAGGGGGCGAGGAACACTGAAGCTTTCTTT
CDR3 protein: CASSLKGARNTEAFF

J gene: TRBJ2-7
clone size: -
V gene: TRBV28
D gene: TRBD2
CDR3 DNA: TGTGCAACCGGGACTAGCGGGGGCTACGAGCAGTACTTC
CDR3 protein: CATGTSGGYEQYF

J gene: TRBJ2-7
clone size: -
V gene: TRBV5-1
D gene: TRBD1
CDR3 DNA: TGCGCCAGCACGTTGGGGACAGGGGGATTATACGAGCAGTACTTC
CDR3 protein: CASTLGTGGLYEQYF

J gene: TRBJ1-2
clone size: -
V gene: TRBV28
D gene: -
CDR3 DNA: TGTGCCAGCATAGGGCCCGCAGGGGGCTACACCTTC
CDR3 protein: CASIGPAGGYTF

J gene: TRBJ2-1
clone size: -
V gene: TRBV7-3
D gene: -
CDR3 DNA: TGTGCCAGCAGCTTAATTCCGTCGCGCGAGCAGTTCTTC
CDR3 protein: CASSLIPSREQFF

J gene: TRBJ2-7
clone size: -
V gene: TRBV6-2/TRBV6-3
D gene: -
CDR3 DNA: TGTGCCAGCAGTCTCCGGACGGGGACCTACGAGCAGTACTTC
CDR3 protein: CASSLRTGTYEQYF

J gene: TRBJ2-5
clone size: -
V gene: TRBV27
D gene: TRBD2
CDR3 DNA: TGTGCCAGCAGTTTATCTGGGGTGGCTAGCGGGACCCAGTACTTC
CDR3 protein: CASSLSGVASGTQYF

J gene: TRBJ2-7
clone size: -
V gene: TRBV27
D gene: TRBD2
CDR3 DNA: TGTGCCAGCAGCTGGCGGGAGGGGGGCTCCTACGAGCAGTACTTC
CDR3 protein: CASSWREGGSYEQYF

J gene: TRBJ1-6
clone size: -
V gene: TRBV7-2
D gene: TRBD1
CDR3 DNA: TGTGCCAGCAGCTCCACCGGGACAGGGTCTACATCACCCCTCCACTTT
CDR3 protein: CASSSTGTGSTSPLHF

J gene: TRBJ2-7
clone size: -
V gene: TRBV5-1
D gene: -
CDR3 DNA: TGCGCCAGCAGCTTCGGCGAGCAGTACTTC
CDR3 protein: CASSFGEQYF

J gene: TRBJ2-2
clone size: -
V gene: TRBV11-3
D gene: TRBD2
CDR3 DNA: TGTGCCAGCAGCTTAAACCTAGCGGGAGCCTCCGGGGAGCTGTTTTTT
CDR3 protein: CASSLNLAGASGELFF

J gene: TRBJ2-6
clone size: -
V gene: TRBV7-9
D gene: -
CDR3 DNA: TGTGCCAGCAGCTCGGGGGGCGGGGCCAACGTCCTGACTTTC
CDR3 protein: CASSSGGGANVLTF

J gene: TRBJ2-3
clone size: -
V gene: TRBV7-2
D gene: -
CDR3 DNA: TGTGCCAGCAGCGATACTGTAACTGGAGGGCGTGCAGATACGCAGTATTTT
CDR3 protein: CASSDTVTGGRADTQYF

J gene: TRBJ1-2
clone size: -
V gene: TRBV5-1
D gene: -
CDR3 DNA: TGCGCCAGCAGCTTGGGAGCAGGGGTCTTCGATGGCTACACCTTC
CDR3 protein: CASSLGAGVFDGYTF

J gene: TRBJ2-3
clone size: -
V gene: TRBV6-5
D gene: -
CDR3 DNA: TGTGCCAGCAGTTACAGGGCCAGGGGCACAGATACGCAGTATTTT
CDR3 protein: CASSYRARGTDTQYF

J gene: TRBJ2-5
clone size: -
V gene: TRBV10-3
D gene: -
CDR3 DNA: TGTGCCATCAGTGAAAAAGTGGGCGGGGACGGGACCCAGTACTTC
CDR3 protein: CAISEKVGGDGTQYF

J gene: TRBJ1-2
clone size: -
V gene: TRBV2
D gene: TRBD1
CDR3 DNA: TGTGCCAGCAGACAAACACAGGGGGGACAATTTGGCTACACCTTC
CDR3 protein: CASRQTQGGQFGYTF

J gene: TRBJ1-1
clone size: few
V gene: TRBV27
D gene: -
CDR3 DNA: TGTGCCAGCAGTTTAGAGGGGGTAGGTGAAGCTTTCTTT
CDR3 protein: CASSLEGVGEAFF

J gene: TRBJ2-7
clone size: -
V gene: TRBV10-3
D gene: -
CDR3 DNA: TGTGCCATCAGTGAGTCGGAGGAGGGGTTCGCCTACGAGCAGTACTTC
CDR3 protein: CAISESEEGFAYEQYF

J gene: TRBJ2-1
clone size: -
V gene: TRBV27
D gene: TRBD1
CDR3 DNA: TGTGCCAGCAGTTTAGGGACAGGGAATTCTGGGGCCCACAATGAGCAGTTCTTC
CDR3 protein: CASSLGTGNSGAHNEQFF

J gene: TRBJ2-1
clone size: -
V gene: TRBV20-1
D gene: -
CDR3 DNA: TGCAGTGCTAGTTGGCTAGCGTTGGGCAATGAGCAGTTCTTC
CDR3 protein: CSASWLALGNEQFF

J gene: TRBJ2-2
clone size: -
V gene: TRBV6-6
D gene: -
CDR3 DNA: TGTGCCAGCAGTCCACCCATGACAGGAGCGAACACCGGGGAGCTGTTTTTT
CDR3 protein: CASSPPMTGANTGELFF

J gene: TRBJ2-5
clone size: -
V gene: TRBV28
D gene: TRBD1
CDR3 DNA: TGTGCCAGCACTATTGCCGGGACAGGGGAAGAGACCCAGTACTTC
CDR3 protein: CASTIAGTGEETQYF

J gene: TRBJ2-7
clone size: -
V gene: TRBV6-6
D gene: TRBD1
CDR3 DNA: TGTGCCAGCAGTTCCCAACAGGGGTTTTACGAGCAGTACTTC
CDR3 protein: CASSSQQGFYEQYF

J gene: TRBJ1-2
clone size: -
V gene: TRBV6-5
D gene: TRBD1
CDR3 DNA: TGTGCCAGCAGTTACCCGACAGGGGCCGTGTTTGGCTACACCTTC
CDR3 protein: CASSYPTGAVFGYTF

J gene: TRBJ2-1
clone size: -
V gene: TRBV10-3
D gene: -
CDR3 DNA: TGTGCCATCAGCACGAATAGAAATGAGCAGTTCTTC
CDR3 protein: CAISTNRNEQFF

J gene: TRBJ2-1
clone size: few
V gene: TRBV6-5
D gene: -
CDR3 DNA: TGTGCCAGCAAGACCAGACAGGTCACCTACAATGAGCAGTTCTTC
CDR3 protein: CASKTRQVTYNEQFF

J gene: TRBJ1-5
clone size: -
V gene: TRBV20-1
D gene: -
CDR3 DNA: TGCAGTGCTAGTTCAGGGGCGCAAGGCAATCAGCCCCAGCATTTT
CDR3 protein: CSASSGAQGNQPQHF

J gene: TRBJ2-1
clone size: once
V gene: TRBV19
D gene: -
CDR3 DNA: TGTGCCAGTATGGCATTCAATGAGCAGTTCTTC
CDR3 protein: CASMAFNEQFF

J gene: TRBJ1-1
clone size: -
V gene: TRBV28
D gene: -
CDR3 DNA: TGTGCCAGCAGTTTTGGAGGCGCCCCCGTCTCTGAAGCTTTCTTT
CDR3 protein: CASSFGGAPVSEAFF